These T cell receptor beta chains were read from a single sample in a study of blood T cell repertoires in COVID-19. Sequencing used immunoSEQ multiplex PCR; TCRdb keeps in-frame clones, though not all of them. The sample contains about 220,000 clones, 70% to 85% of which appear only once. Material for sequencing was PBMCs or T cells enriched from blood (not recorded which). The receptors here all came from a woman in her sixties or seventies who had recovered from COVID-19. CDR3s include the opening cysteine and the closing phenylalanine or tryptophan. A D gene is named only where the DNA matches it firmly. Clone size appears in some rows only: once, few, many, or a class for an expanded clone.

D	J	V	size	CDR3	DNA
TRBD2	TRBJ2-7	TRBV14	.	CASSRSGGPTYEQYF	TGTGCCAGCAGCCGGAGCGGGGGGCCAACCTACGAGCAGTACTTC
TRBD1	TRBJ2-7	TRBV29-1	once	CSVEDGTGAKYEQYF	TGCAGCGTTGAGGACGGGACAGGGGCCAAATACGAGCAGTACTTC
.	TRBJ1-2	TRBV6-2/TRBV6-3	few	CASSPTGGYGYTF	TGTGCCAGCAGTCCGACAGGAGGCTATGGCTACACCTTC
TRBD1	TRBJ1-2	TRBV6-5	.	CASSPTGGIYGYTF	TGTGCCAGCAGTCCAACAGGGGGCATCTATGGCTACACCTTC
TRBD1	TRBJ1-1	TRBV4-1	many	CASSQDRGQGTEAFF	TGCGCCAGCAGCCAAGATAGAGGACAGGGAACTGAAGCTTTCTTT
TRBD1	TRBJ1-5	TRBV5-1	once	CASSSDRDQPQHF	TGCGCCAGCAGCTCGGACAGGGATCAGCCCCAGCATTTT
.	TRBJ2-2	TRBV5-1	.	CASSLPLLTGSGTGELFF	TGCGCCAGCAGCTTGCCACTCCTTACAGGGAGTGGTACCGGGGAGCTGTTTTTT
TRBD1	TRBJ1-3	TRBV11-2	.	CASSLDRGLGNTIYF	TGTGCCAGCAGCCTCGACAGGGGGCTGGGAAACACCATATATTTT
.	TRBJ1-4	TRBV27	few	CASSPPPVGSEKLFF	TGTGCCAGCAGTCCCCCGCCCGTCGGGAGTGAAAAACTGTTTTTT
TRBD1	TRBJ2-7	TRBV12-3/TRBV12-4	.	CASTADRSYEQYF	TGTGCCAGCACCGCGGACAGGTCCTACGAGCAGTACTTC
TRBD1	TRBJ2-2	TRBV11-2	few	CASSSSGGTGELFF	TGTGCCAGCAGCTCGTCAGGGGGTACCGGGGAGCTGTTTTTT
TRBD1	TRBJ1-3	TRBV25-1	.	CASIGTAGNTIYF	TGTGCCAGCATCGGGACAGCTGGAAACACCATATATTTT
TRBD1	TRBJ2-7	TRBV27	once	CASRPLGTGSRGPWRNPYEQYF	TGTGCCAGCCGACCCCTCGGGACAGGATCTAGGGGGCCATGGAGGAACCCCTACGAGCAGTACTTC
TRBD2	TRBJ2-3	TRBV7-2	.	CASGTSGSTDTQYF	TGTGCCAGCGGTACTAGCGGTAGCACAGATACGCAGTATTTT
TRBD2	TRBJ2-1	TRBV11-2	.	CASSLTSAGVGNEQFF	TGTGCCAGCAGCCTCACCTCAGCGGGGGTGGGTAATGAGCAGTTCTTC
.	TRBJ1-1	TRBV7-2	.	CASSGGDGYMNTEAFF	TGTGCCAGCAGCGGCGGGGACGGATACATGAACACTGAAGCTTTCTTT
.	TRBJ1-3	TRBV6-5	.	CASRVTGVGNTIYF	TGTGCCAGCAGAGTGACAGGCGTAGGAAACACCATATATTTT
TRBD2	TRBJ2-1	TRBV11-3	.	CASSSRGDNEQFF	TGTGCCAGCAGCAGCCGGGGGGACAATGAGCAGTTCTTC
.	TRBJ1-6	TRBV6-5	.	CASTRDGDSPLHF	TGTGCCAGCACCAGAGATGGAGACTCACCCCTCCACTTT
.	TRBJ1-3	TRBV5-8	.	CASSPARRVSGNTIYF	TGTGCCAGCAGCCCCGCCCGTCGGGTGTCTGGAAACACCATATATTTT
TRBD1	TRBJ1-5	TRBV4-1	once	CASSQYRGDNQPQHF	TGCGCCAGCAGCCAATACAGGGGGGACAATCAGCCCCAGCATTTT
.	TRBJ1-1	TRBV27	few	CASSLYIKNTEAFF	TGTGCCAGCAGTTTATACATAAAGAACACTGAAGCTTTCTTT
TRBD1	TRBJ2-3	TRBV18	.	CATFDRGRTDTQYF	TGTGCCACCTTCGACAGGGGGCGCACAGATACGCAGTATTTT
.	TRBJ1-5	TRBV2	.	CASSHGVQANQPQHF	TGTGCCAGCAGCCACGGGGTTCAGGCCAATCAGCCCCAGCATTTT
.	TRBJ1-2	TRBV7-2	.	CASSLSHSNYGYTF	TGTGCCAGCAGCTTAAGCCACAGTAACTATGGCTACACCTTC
TRBD2	TRBJ2-3	TRBV5-1	.	CASSRREGTDTQYF	TGCGCCAGCAGCAGGCGGGAGGGCACAGATACGCAGTATTTT
.	TRBJ1-1	TRBV27	.	CASRRGIEAFF	TGTGCCAGCAGGCGGGGGATTGAAGCTTTCTTT
.	TRBJ1-1	TRBV1	.	CTSSQSRVTPIPNTEAFF	TGCACCAGCAGCCAATCACGGGTGACCCCCATCCCGAACACTGAAGCTTTCTTT
.	TRBJ1-2	TRBV5-1	.	CASSLRTANYGYTF	TGCGCCAGCAGCTTGAGGACAGCTAACTATGGCTACACCTTC
.	TRBJ1-2	TRBV5-1	once	CASSLVGSPAGLYGYTF	TGCGCCAGCAGCTTGGTTGGCTCTCCGGCGGGGTTATATGGCTACACCTTC
.	TRBJ2-3	TRBV5-1	.	CASSLGASSTDTQYF	TGCGCCAGCAGCTTGGGGGCTTCTAGCACAGATACGCAGTATTTT
TRBD1	TRBJ1-2	TRBV6-5	once	CASSPGTGLYGYTF	TGTGCCAGCAGCCCCGGGACAGGACTTTATGGCTACACCTTC
.	TRBJ1-2	TRBV16	once	CASSPSGEGGYTF	TGTGCCAGCAGCCCCTCGGGGGAAGGTGGCTACACCTTC
.	TRBJ2-1	TRBV12-5	.	CASGTQQGEQFF	TGTGCTAGTGGTACCCAGCAGGGTGAGCAGTTCTTC
.	TRBJ1-3	TRBV25-1	.	CASSQGQLSGNTIYF	TGTGCCAGCAGCCAAGGACAGCTATCTGGAAACACCATATATTTT
TRBD1	TRBJ1-1	TRBV27	.	CASGDRVTEAFF	TGTGCCAGCGGCGACAGGGTCACTGAAGCTTTCTTT
TRBD1	TRBJ1-1	TRBV5-8	.	CASSFSGGVTEAFF	TGTGCCAGCAGCTTCTCAGGGGGAGTCACTGAAGCTTTCTTT
TRBD1	TRBJ2-7	TRBV6-2/TRBV6-3	.	CASIPSMTGYEQYF	TGTGCCAGCATCCCCTCTATGACAGGGTACGAGCAGTACTTC
.	TRBJ1-6	TRBV19	.	CASSIDNRGYSPLHF	TGTGCCAGTAGTATAGATAATCGGGGGTATTCACCCCTCCACTTT
TRBD1	TRBJ1-2	TRBV7-9	.	CASSPEGQTGYTF	TGTGCCAGCAGCCCGGAGGGACAGACGGGCTACACCTTC
.	TRBJ2-2	TRBV4-2	.	CASSQVTDMNTGELFF	TGTGCCAGCAGCCAAGTTACTGACATGAACACCGGGGAGCTGTTTTTT
.	TRBJ1-5	TRBV6-5	.	CASSYDEGQPQHF	TGTGCCAGCAGTTATGATGAGGGTCAGCCCCAGCATTTT